The entry below describes one T cell receptor beta chain. Its matching antigen is unknown. Germline V gene lookup returns CDR1 GTSNPN and CDR2 SVGIG (reference sequence). V lost 0 bases to trimming and J lost 2 bases, with 25 bases between them. This CDR3 region has 19 residues. These data come from a study of cytomegalovirus exposure and HLA in healthy donors. Overall study results and limits: Accurate predictions that matched the HLA-A and HLA-B alleles of most subjects were reportedly made from TCR beta sequences.

Researchers ran the PCR with 60 Vbeta and 13 Jbeta primers. Data came from immunoSEQ multiplex PCR; TCRdb stores just in-frame clones and leaves some out. This sample's table has about 51,000 clones. Donors consisted of healthy bone marrow donors. The V and J genes are TRBV30 and TRBJ1-1; TRBD1 might be the D (6 bases). Sequenced: PBMCs. The receptor was isolated from a female donor in good health and CMV-seronegative. In DNA, the CDR3 is TGTGCCTGGAGTGTAAAGGGGGTCCTTAGACACGGGGCAAACACTGAAGCTTTCTTT. It yields the protein CAWSVKGVLRHGANTEAFF. The full variable domain, with the rest looked up from reference TRBV30 and TRBJ1-1, is SQTIHQWPATLVQPVGSPLSLECTVEGTSNPNLYWYRQAAGRGLQLLFYSVGIGQISSEVPQNLSASRPQDRQFILSSKKLLLSDSGFYLCAWSVKGVLRHGANTEAFFGQGTRLTVV.